A single sample gave rise to the 25 T cell receptor beta chains below, sequenced in a study of early T cells in non-severe SARS-CoV-2 infection. TCRdb reprocessed the 5' RACE reads via MiXCR and lists one record per CDR3 protein. The table records approximately 50,000 distinct CDR3 sequences, about 10% of them present only once. Sample: whole blood. These receptors were collected from an adult who was a healthcare worker with PCR-confirmed SARS-CoV-2 infection or an uninfected control (not recorded which).

V usage is TRBV19 and J usage is TRBJ2-7; 7 bases align to TRBD1. The V gene's germline CDR1 is LNHDA and CDR2 SQIVND (reference sequence). The CDR3 extends over 13 amino acids. J was trimmed by 6 bases and V by 5 bases; bases with no gene match: 7. The DNA of the CDR3 is TGTGCCAGTAGTGCAACGACAGGGAGCGAGCAGTACTTC. Its protein product is CASSATTGSEQYF.

This clonotype was counted between two and nine times. This chain connects TRBV5-1 to TRBJ2-5, with TRBD1 matching 7 bases. The germline V gene encodes CDR1 SGHRS and CDR2 YFSETQ. This CDR3 is built from 13 residues. V shed 3 bases and J 4 bases; nucleotides not matched to a gene: 3. In DNA, the CDR3 is TGCGCCAGCAGCTCACAGGGGAGAGAGACCCAGTACTTC. It codes for CASSSQGRETQYF. Full variable domain (remainder filled in from reference TRBV5-1 and TRBJ2-5): KAGVTQTPRYLIKTRGQQVTLSCSPISGHRSVSWYQQTPGQGLQFLFEYFSETQRNKGNFPGRFSGRQFSNSRSEMNVSTLELGDSALYLCASSSQGRETQYFGPGTRLLVL.

A note on this clonotype: A read error may explain this, as a much larger clone is one base away. The chain is built from TRBV2 and TRBJ1-2; D is unclear. The germline gives CDR1 SNHLY, CDR2 FYNNEI. The CDR3 extends over 11 amino acids. This CDR3 reads CASSVGYGFTF. CDR3 bases: TGTGCCAGCAGTGTAGGTTATGGCTTCACCTTC.

There are a few counts of this clonotype. The chain has TRBV4-1 and TRBJ2-3, with D unclear. CDR3 size: 14 residues. The V end lost 2 bases, the J end lost 4 bases, and 10 bases lay between the germline ends. The germline CDR1 and CDR2 sequences are MGHRA and YSYEKL. The CDR3 loop is CASSQLLVADTQYF. Here the CDR3 DNA reads TGCGCCAGCAGCCAACTGTTGGTGGCAGATACGCAGTATTTT.

This clonotype was seen ten or more times. The chain joins TRBV4-2 to TRBJ2-7, with D possibly TRBD2 on 6 matching bases. V shed 1 base and J shed 3 bases, with 16 bases lying between them. This CDR3 has 16 amino acids. Germline lookup yields CDR1 LGHNA and CDR2 YNFKEQ. The CDR3 coding sequence is TGTGCCAGCAGCCAAGGACTGAGACTAGGGAGCTACGAGCAGTACTTC. Translating it yields CASSQGLRLGSYEQYF.

This clonotype was counted only a few times. V usage is TRBV9 and J usage is TRBJ2-2; D is unresolved. CDR1 and CDR2 (germline): SGDLS, YYNGEE. This CDR3 contains 12 residues. V was clipped by 1 base and J by 6 bases, with 4 bases between them. CDR3 bases: TGTGCCAGCAGCGTAACCGCCGGGGAGCTGTTTTTT. Translation gives CASSVTAGELFF.

This clonotype was detected ten times or more. V is TRBV6-2 or TRBV6-3 and J is TRBJ2-6, with a tentative D call TRBD1 (6 bases). Trimming shortened V by 8 bases and J by 0 bases, and 11 bases separated the two germline ends. This CDR3 has 15 residues. Germline-derived CDR1 and CDR2 are MNHEY and SVGEGT. The CDR3 sequence is CASDRPSSGANVLTF. CDR3 DNA: TGTGCCAGCGACAGGCCGAGCTCTGGGGCCAACGTCCTGACTTTC.

The genes are TRBV29-1 and TRBJ2-7, with D perhaps TRBD2 (6 bases). CDR3 length: 12 residues. Trimming took 5 bases from V and 3 from J, leaving 11 bases between them. Looked up from germline, CDR1 is SQVTM and CDR2 is ANQGSEA. The CDR3 DNA sequence: TGCAGCGTTCAACTGGGGGGCTACGAGCAGTACTTC. Translating gives CSVQLGGYEQYF.

This clonotype was observed many times. The J gene is TRBJ1-4, the V gene TRBV20-1; no clear D. Germline V gives CDR1 DFQATT, CDR2 SNEGSKA (reference sequence). CDR3 length: 16 residues. V was cut by 6 bases and J by 8 bases, with 25 bases left in between. CDR3 region: CSADVPYSSSKEKLFF. The DNA of the CDR3 is TGCAGTGCCGACGTCCCCTATTCTTCGTCGAAGGAAAAACTGTTTTTT.

There are a few counts of this clonotype. The V call is TRBV29-1, the J call TRBJ2-7; TRBD1 aligns across 9 bases. The CDR3 loop spans 13 amino acids. V lost 6 bases to trimming and J lost 3 bases; unmatched junction nucleotides: 6. In germline, CDR1 is SQVTM, CDR2 ANQGSEA. CDR3 amino acids: CSVSGTGIYEQYF. In DNA form, the CDR3 reads TGCAGCGTCTCCGGGACAGGGATCTACGAGCAGTACTTC.

The J gene is TRBJ2-7, the V gene TRBV4-3, with 10 nucleotides matching TRBD2. The ends lost 0 bases at V and 1 base at J; junction bases unmatched: 0. The germline gives CDR1 LGHNA, CDR2 YSLEER. The CDR3 loop spans 15 amino acids. CDR3 in amino acids: CASSQEAGGSYEQYF. The CDR3 DNA follows: TGCGCCAGCAGCCAAGAAGCGGGGGGGTCCTACGAGCAGTACTTC.

The gene calls are TRBV20-1 and TRBJ2-7; TRBD2 agrees at 9 bases. V gave up 5 bases and J gave up 7 bases; unmatched junction bases: 15. From germline, CDR1 is DFQATT and CDR2 SNEGSKA (reference sequence). This CDR3 is 15 amino acids long. The CDR3 sequence: CSAPPMVAGAGEQYF. The CDR3 DNA sequence: TGCAGTGCTCCCCCAATGGTAGCGGGGGCGGGGGAGCAGTACTTC.

This clonotype was seen at least ten times. This chain uses TRBV4-1 with TRBJ2-7, with 8 bases that match TRBD2. CDR1 and CDR2 from the germline V gene are MGHRA and YSYEKL. The junction had 2 bases not matched to a gene; V was cut back by 1 base and J by 3 bases. There are 14 residues in the CDR3. The CDR3 nucleotides are TGCGCCAGCAGCCAAGCCGGGGGGGTCTACGAGCAGTACTTC. Residues: CASSQAGGVYEQYF.

In its sample, this clonotype was seen a few times. The chain couples TRBV7-9 to TRBJ1-6; D is unresolved. The CDR3 totals 14 residues. In germline, CDR1 is SEHNR, CDR2 FQNEAQ (reference sequence). V was shortened by 6 bases and J by 8 bases, with 14 bases between the two germline ends. The CDR3 nucleotides are TGTGCCAGCAGTTCTTACCGTCCCGATTCACCCCTCCACTTT. Translated: CASSSYRPDSPLHF.

This clonotype was seen repeatedly, ten times or more. This chain connects TRBV6-2 or TRBV6-3 to TRBJ2-7; D unresolved. CDR1 and CDR2 from the germline V gene are MNHEY and SVGEGT. The CDR3 extends over 12 amino acids. V lost 11 bases and J lost 5, with 16 bases in between. CDR3 sequence: CAHARNDDEQYF. CDR3 DNA: TGTGCCCACGCCCGGAACGACGACGAGCAGTACTTC.

The chain has TRBV12-3 or TRBV12-4 and TRBJ2-7; D is uncertain. V was clipped by 7 bases and J by 2 bases, with 15 bases between them. The CDR3 covers 14 residues. This CDR3 is CASTLGNSAYEQYF. In DNA, the CDR3 is TGTGCCAGCACCCTGGGGAACAGTGCCTACGAGCAGTACTTC.

V is TRBV10-3 and J is TRBJ2-3; TRBD1 matches at 8 bases. This CDR3 comprises 15 residues. Germline CDR1 ENHRY, CDR2 SYGVKD. V gave up 3 bases and J gave up 0 bases; unmatched junction bases: 2. CDR3 loop: CAISDRDRSTDTQYF. In nucleotides, the CDR3 is TGTGCCATCAGTGACCGGGACAGGAGCACAGATACGCAGTATTTT.

This clonotype was observed many times. The chain carries TRBV10-3 and TRBJ2-7; D unresolved. CDR1 is ENHRY and CDR2 is SYGVKD in the germline V gene. CDR3 size: 14 residues. V lost 3 bases and J lost 4, with 13 bases in between. Here the CDR3 reads CAISEIKSGYEQYF. The CDR3 bases are TGTGCCATCAGTGAAATCAAATCCGGATACGAGCAGTACTTC.

The rearrangement uses TRBV11-1 and TRBJ2-7; no reliable D call. In germline, CDR1 is SGHAT, CDR2 FQDESV (reference sequence). V lost 5 bases, J lost 3 bases, and 11 bases lay in between. This CDR3 is built from 13 residues. The CDR3 coding sequence is TGTGCCAGCAGCATCCGACCTTTCTACGAGCAGTACTTC. Protein: CASSIRPFYEQYF.

The sample holds a few counts of this clonotype. The chain uses TRBV28 and TRBJ1-5, with no clear D. The CDR3 sequence is 16 residues long. Germline V gene lookup returns CDR1 MDHEN and CDR2 SYDVKM. With 6 bases removed from V and 0 bases from J, the gap between germline ends came to 15 bases. DNA of the CDR3: TGTGCCAGCAGGAGCAGATTTATTTATAGCAATCAGCCCCAGCATTTT. Protein sequence: CASRSRFIYSNQPQHF.

This clonotype was counted at least ten times. The V call is TRBV5-6, the J call TRBJ2-7; TRBD1 matches at 8 bases. Germline trimming cut 4 bases from V and 6 bases from J; bases unmatched to any gene: 12. The CDR3 spans 15 residues. Germline V gene data show CDR1 as SGHDT and CDR2 as YYEEEE. CDR3 region: CASSRDRLNSGEQYF. The CDR3 nucleotides read TGTGCCAGCAGCCGGGACAGGCTCAACTCGGGCGAGCAGTACTTC.

The chain employs TRBV30 and TRBJ2-7, with 7 nucleotides matching TRBD1. Germline V gene sequence: CDR1 GTSNPN, CDR2 SVGIG (reference sequence). The V gene end was trimmed by 0 bases and the J gene end by 6 bases; junction bases not matched to a gene: 5. The CDR3 loop spans 13 amino acids. The CDR3 nucleotides are TGTGCCTGGAGTGTACTAGACAGGGCCGAGCAGTACTTC. This translates into CAWSVLDRAEQYF. Drawing the rest from reference TRBV30 and TRBJ2-7, the complete variable domain is SQTIHQWPATLVQPVGSPLSLECTVEGTSNPNLYWYRQAAGRGLQLLFYSVGIGQISSEVPQNLSASRPQDRQFILSSKKLLLSDSGFYLCAWSVLDRAEQYFGPGTRLTVT.

This clonotype was seen ten or more times. The chain joins TRBV11-2 to TRBJ2-7; possibly TRBD1 or TRBD2 for D (5 bases each). Trimming removed 1 base at V and 2 bases at J, with 12 bases between. There are 15 residues in the CDR3. Germline V lookup: CDR1 SGHAT, CDR2 FQNNGV. CDR3 sequence: CASSLVLGTAYEQYF. The CDR3 nucleotides read TGTGCCAGCAGCTTAGTGTTGGGGACCGCCTACGAGCAGTACTTC.

The V gene is TRBV28, the J gene TRBJ1-1; D is unresolved. Trimming removed 7 bases at V and 1 base at J, with 4 bases between. Per germline, CDR1 MDHEN and CDR2 SYDVKM. This CDR3 is 11 amino acids long. The CDR3 DNA sequence: TGTGCCAGCATGAGGAACACTGAAGCTTTCTTT. Translating gives CASMRNTEAFF.

Many counts were recorded for this clonotype. This chain uses TRBV5-5 with TRBJ1-2; perhaps TRBD1 as D (6 bases). Germline V gene lookup returns CDR1 SGHKS and CDR2 YYEKEE (reference sequence). V dropped 3 bases and J dropped 6 bases, with 27 bases sitting between them. The CDR3 runs 18 residues. The DNA of the CDR3 is TGTGCCAGCAGCTCGCGAACTGGCTTCGGGGGGCGCGGCGATGGCTACACCTTC. It translates to CASSSRTGFGGRGDGYTF.